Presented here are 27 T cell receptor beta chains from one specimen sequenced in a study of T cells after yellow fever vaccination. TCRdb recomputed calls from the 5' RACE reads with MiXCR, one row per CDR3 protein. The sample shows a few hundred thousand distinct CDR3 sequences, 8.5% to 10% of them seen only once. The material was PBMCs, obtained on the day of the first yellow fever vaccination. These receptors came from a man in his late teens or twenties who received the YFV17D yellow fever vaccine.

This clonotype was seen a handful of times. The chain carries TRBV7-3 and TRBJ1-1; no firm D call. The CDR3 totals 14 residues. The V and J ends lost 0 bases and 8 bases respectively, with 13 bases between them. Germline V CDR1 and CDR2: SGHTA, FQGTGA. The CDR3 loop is CASSLTRPPGEAFF. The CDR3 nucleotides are TGTGCCAGCAGCTTAACAAGGCCCCCGGGCGAAGCTTTCTTT.

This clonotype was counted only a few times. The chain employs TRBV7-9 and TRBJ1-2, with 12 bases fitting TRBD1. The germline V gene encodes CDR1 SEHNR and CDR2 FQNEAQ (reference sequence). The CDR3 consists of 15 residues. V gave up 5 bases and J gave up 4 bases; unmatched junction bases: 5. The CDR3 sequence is CASSPGTGGVYGYTF. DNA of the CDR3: TGTGCCAGCAGCCCAGGGACAGGGGGCGTCTATGGCTACACCTTC.

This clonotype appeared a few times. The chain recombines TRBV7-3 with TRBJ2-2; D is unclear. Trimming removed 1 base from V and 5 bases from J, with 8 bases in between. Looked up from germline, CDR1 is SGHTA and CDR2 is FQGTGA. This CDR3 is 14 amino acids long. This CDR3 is CASSLRAQTGELFF. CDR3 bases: TGTGCCAGCAGCTTAAGGGCCCAAACCGGGGAGCTGTTTTTT.

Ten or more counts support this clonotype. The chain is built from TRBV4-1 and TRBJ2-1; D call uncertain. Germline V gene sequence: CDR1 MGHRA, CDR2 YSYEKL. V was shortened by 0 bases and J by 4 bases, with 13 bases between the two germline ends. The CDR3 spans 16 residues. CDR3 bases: TGCGCCAGCAGCCAAGATCTGGCAGAACAATACAATGAGCAGTTCTTC. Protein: CASSQDLAEQYNEQFF.

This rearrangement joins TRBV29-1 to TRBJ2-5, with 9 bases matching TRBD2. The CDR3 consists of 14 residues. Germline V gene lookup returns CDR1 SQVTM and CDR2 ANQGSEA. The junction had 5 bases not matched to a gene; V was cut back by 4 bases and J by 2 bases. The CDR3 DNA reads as TGCAGCGTTGGGCTAGCGGGGAATCAAGAGACCCAGTACTTC. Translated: CSVGLAGNQETQYF.

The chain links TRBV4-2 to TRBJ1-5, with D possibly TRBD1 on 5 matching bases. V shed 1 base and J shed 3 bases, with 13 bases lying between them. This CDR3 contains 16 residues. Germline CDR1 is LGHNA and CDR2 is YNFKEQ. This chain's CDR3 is CASSQGGDRDNQPQHF. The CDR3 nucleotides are TGTGCCAGCAGCCAAGGGGGGGACCGGGACAATCAGCCCCAGCATTTT.

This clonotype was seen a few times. The CDR3 loop is CASSYVDSQETQYF. Here the CDR3 DNA reads TGTGCCAGCAGTTACGTTGACTCCCAAGAGACCCAGTACTTC. The chain joins TRBV6-2 or TRBV6-3 to TRBJ2-5; D is ambiguous. Germline CDR1 MNHEY, CDR2 SVGEGT. V was cut by 2 bases and J by 1 base, with 8 bases left in between. The CDR3 spans 14 residues.

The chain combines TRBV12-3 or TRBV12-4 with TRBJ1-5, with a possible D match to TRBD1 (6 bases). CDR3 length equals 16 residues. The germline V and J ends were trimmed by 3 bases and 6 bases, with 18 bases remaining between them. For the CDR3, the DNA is TGTGCCAGCAGTTTGGCAGGGGTGGTGATAATTCAGCCCCAGCATTTT. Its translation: CASSLAGVVIIQPQHF.

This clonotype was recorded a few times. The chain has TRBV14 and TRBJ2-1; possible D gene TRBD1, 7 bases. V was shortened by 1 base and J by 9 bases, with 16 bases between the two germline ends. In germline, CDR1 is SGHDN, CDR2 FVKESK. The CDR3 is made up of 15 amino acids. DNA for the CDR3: TGTGCCAGCAGCCAAGTAGGAGGGGGCCCAAGTGAGCAGTTCTTC. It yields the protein CASSQVGGGPSEQFF.

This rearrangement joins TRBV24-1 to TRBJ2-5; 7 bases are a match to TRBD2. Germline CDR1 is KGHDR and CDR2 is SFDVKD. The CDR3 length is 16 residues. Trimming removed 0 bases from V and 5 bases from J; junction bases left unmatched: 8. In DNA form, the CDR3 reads TGTGCCACCAGTGATTTGCCAAGGGAGGGTCAGGAGACCCAGTACTTC. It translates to CATSDLPREGQETQYF.

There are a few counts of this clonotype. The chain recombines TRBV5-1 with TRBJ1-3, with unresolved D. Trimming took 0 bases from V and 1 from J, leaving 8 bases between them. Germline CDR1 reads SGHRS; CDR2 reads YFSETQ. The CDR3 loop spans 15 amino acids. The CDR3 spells CASSLVQPSGNTIYF. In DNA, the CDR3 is TGCGCCAGCAGCTTGGTACAGCCTTCTGGAAACACCATATATTTT.

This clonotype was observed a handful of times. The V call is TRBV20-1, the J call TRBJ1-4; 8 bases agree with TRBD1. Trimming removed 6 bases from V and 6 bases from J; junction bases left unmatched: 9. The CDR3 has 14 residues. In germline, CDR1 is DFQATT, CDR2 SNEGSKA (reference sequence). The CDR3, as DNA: TGCAGTGCAGGACAGGGACGTAGCCATGAAAAACTGTTTTTT. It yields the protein CSAGQGRSHEKLFF.

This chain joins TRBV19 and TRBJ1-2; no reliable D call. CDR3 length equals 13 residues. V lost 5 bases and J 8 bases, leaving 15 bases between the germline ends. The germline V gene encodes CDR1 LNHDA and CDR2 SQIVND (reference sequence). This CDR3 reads CASSPSGAGGYTF. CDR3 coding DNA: TGTGCCAGTAGTCCAAGTGGAGCGGGGGGCTACACCTTC.

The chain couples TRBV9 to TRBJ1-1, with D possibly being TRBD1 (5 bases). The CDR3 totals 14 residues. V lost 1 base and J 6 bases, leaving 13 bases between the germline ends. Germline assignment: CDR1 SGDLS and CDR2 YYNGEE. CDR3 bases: TGTGCCAGCAGCGTAAGTACGCAGACAGCTGAAGCTTTCTTT. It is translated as CASSVSTQTAEAFF.

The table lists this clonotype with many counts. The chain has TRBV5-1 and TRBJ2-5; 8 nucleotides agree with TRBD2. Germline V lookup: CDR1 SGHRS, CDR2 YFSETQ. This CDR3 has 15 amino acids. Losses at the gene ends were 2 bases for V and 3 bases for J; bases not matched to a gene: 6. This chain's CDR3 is CASSLFFSGEETQYF. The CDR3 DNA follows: TGCGCCAGCAGCTTATTTTTTAGCGGGGAAGAGACCCAGTACTTC.

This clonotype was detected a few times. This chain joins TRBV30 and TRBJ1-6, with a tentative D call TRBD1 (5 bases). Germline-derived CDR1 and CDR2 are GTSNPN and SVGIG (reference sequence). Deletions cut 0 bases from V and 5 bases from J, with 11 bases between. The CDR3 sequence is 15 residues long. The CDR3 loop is CAWSVMGRNNSPLHF. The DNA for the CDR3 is TGTGCCTGGAGTGTGATGGGACGGAATAATTCACCCCTCCACTTT.

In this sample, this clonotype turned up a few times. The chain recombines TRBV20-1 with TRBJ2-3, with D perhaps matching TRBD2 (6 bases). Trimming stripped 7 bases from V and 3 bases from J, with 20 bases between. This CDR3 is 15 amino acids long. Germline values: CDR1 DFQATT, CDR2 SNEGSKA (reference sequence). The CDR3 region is CSVPNRGGATDTQYF. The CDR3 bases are TGCAGTGTCCCGAATCGCGGCGGGGCGACAGATACGCAGTATTTT.

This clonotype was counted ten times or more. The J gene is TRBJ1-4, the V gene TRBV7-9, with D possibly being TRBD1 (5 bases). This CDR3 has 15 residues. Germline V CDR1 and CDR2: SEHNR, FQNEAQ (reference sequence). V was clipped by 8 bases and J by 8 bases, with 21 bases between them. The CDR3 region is CASYGGGAPPEKLFF. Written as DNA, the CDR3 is TGTGCCAGCTATGGTGGAGGGGCGCCCCCCGAAAAACTGTTTTTT. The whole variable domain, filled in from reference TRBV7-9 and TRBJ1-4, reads DTGVSQNPRHKITKRGQNVTFRCDPISEHNRLYWYRQTLGQGPEFLTYFQNEAQLEKSRLLSDRFSAERPKGSFSTLEIQRTEQGDSAMYLCASYGGGAPPEKLFFGSGTQLSVL.

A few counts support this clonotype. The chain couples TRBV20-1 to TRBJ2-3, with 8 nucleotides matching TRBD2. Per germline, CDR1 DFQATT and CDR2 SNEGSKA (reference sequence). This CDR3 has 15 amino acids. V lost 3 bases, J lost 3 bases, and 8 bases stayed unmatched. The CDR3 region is CSASPTSGETDTQYF. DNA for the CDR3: TGCAGTGCTAGCCCAACTAGCGGAGAGACAGATACGCAGTATTTT.

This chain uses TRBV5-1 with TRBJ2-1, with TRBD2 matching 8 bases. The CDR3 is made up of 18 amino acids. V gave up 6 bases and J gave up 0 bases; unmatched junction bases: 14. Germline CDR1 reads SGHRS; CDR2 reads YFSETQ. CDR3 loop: CASTAYTSGPSSYNEQFF. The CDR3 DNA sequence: TGCGCCAGCACAGCCTATACTAGCGGCCCGAGCTCCTACAATGAGCAGTTCTTC.

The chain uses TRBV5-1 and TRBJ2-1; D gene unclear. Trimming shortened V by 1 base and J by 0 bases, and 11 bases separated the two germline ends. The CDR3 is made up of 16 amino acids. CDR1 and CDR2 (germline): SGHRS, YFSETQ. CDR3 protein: CASSLLSGRSYNEQFF. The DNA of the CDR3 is TGCGCCAGCAGCTTGTTGTCAGGCCGCTCCTACAATGAGCAGTTCTTC.

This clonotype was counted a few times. The CDR3 spells CASSPRTSQEQFF. In DNA form, the CDR3 reads TGTGCCAGCAGTCCTAGGACTAGCCAAGAGCAGTTCTTC. The chain recombines TRBV12-3 or TRBV12-4 with TRBJ2-1, with 8 nucleotides matching TRBD2. Trimming removed 5 bases from V and 10 bases from J; junction bases left unmatched: 7. The CDR3 totals 13 residues.

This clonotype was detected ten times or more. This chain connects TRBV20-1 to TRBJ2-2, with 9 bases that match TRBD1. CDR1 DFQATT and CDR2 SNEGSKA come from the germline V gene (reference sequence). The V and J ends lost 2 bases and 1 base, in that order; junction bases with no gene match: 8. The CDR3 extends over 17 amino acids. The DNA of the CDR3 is TGCAGTGCTAGACTCCGGGACAGGGTTTTGAACACCGGGGAGCTGTTTTTT. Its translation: CSARLRDRVLNTGELFF.

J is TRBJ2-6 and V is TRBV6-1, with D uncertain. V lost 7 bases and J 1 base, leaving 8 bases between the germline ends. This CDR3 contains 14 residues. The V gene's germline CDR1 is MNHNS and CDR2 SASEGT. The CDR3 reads CASTMASGANVLTF. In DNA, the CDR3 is TGTGCCAGCACAATGGCATCTGGGGCCAACGTCCTGACTTTC.

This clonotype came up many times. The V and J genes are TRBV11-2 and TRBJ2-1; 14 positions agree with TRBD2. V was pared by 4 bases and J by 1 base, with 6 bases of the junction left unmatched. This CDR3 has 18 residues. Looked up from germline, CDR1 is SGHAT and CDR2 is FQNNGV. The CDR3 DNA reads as TGTGCCAGCAGCTCCCCGGGACTAGCGGGGGAATCCTACAATGAGCAGTTCTTC. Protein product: CASSSPGLAGESYNEQFF.

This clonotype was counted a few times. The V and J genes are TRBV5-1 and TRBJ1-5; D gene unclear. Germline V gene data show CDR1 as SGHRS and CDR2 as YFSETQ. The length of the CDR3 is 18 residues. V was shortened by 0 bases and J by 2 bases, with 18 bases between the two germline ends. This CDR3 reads CASSLAQGRRGGNQPQHF. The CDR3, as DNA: TGCGCCAGCAGCTTGGCTCAAGGACGGCGCGGCGGCAATCAGCCCCAGCATTTT.

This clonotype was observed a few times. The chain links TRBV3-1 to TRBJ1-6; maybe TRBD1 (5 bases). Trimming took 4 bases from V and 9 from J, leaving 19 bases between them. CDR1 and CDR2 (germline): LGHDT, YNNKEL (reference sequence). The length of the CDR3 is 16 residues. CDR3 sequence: CASSPRSEWGTSPLHF. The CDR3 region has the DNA TGTGCCAGCAGCCCCAGATCAGAATGGGGCACTTCACCCCTCCACTTT.